The clone carrying this TCR beta chain has just one count. Its antigen is unidentified. This record comes from a study of shared clonotypes between healthy human individuals. Study-wide points: Among non-shared clonotypes, generation probabilities were lower than among those shared by all four donors.

Sequenced by immunoSEQ multiplex PCR; TCRdb stores in-frame clones only, minus some. This table holds 550,000 to 800,000 clones, around 72% found once. This clonotype was obtained from a woman aged 25 to 39 in good health. Material: memory CD4+ T cells sorted from blood. The subset is: CD45RA-negative fraction.

CDR3 amino acids: CASSPRGLSSYEQYF. DNA for the CDR3: TGTGCCAGCAGCCCACGGGGTCTGAGCTCCTACGAGCAGTACTTC. This sequence joins TRBV6-6 and TRBJ2-7; perhaps TRBD2 as D (5 bases). CDR1 MNHNY and CDR2 SVGAGI come from the germline V gene (reference sequence). Trimming shortened V by 6 bases and J by 0 bases, and 15 bases separated the two germline ends. This CDR3 is 15 amino acids long.